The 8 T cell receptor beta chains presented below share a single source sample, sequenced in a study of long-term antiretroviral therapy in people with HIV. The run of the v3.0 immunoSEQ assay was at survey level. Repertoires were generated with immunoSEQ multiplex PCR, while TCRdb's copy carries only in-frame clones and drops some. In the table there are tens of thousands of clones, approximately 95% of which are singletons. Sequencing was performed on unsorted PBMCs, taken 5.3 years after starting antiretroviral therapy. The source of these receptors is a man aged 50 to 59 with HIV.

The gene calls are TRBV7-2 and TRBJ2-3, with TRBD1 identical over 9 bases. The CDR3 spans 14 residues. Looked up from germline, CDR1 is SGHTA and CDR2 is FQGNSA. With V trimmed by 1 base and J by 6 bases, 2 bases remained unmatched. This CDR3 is CASSLGTGADTQYF. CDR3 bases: TGTGCCAGCAGCTTAGGGACAGGGGCTGATACGCAGTATTTT.

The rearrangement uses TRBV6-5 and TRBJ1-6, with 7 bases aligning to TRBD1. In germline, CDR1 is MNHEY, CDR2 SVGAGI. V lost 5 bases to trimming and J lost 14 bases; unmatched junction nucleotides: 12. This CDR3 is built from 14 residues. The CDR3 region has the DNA TGTGCCAGCAGTCCCCGGGACAGTGCCTCGACCCTCCACTTT. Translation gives CASSPRDSASTLHF.

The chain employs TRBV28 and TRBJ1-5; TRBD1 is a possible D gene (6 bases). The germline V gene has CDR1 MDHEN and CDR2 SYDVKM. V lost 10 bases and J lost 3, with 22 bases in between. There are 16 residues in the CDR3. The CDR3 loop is CATHDRAGVNNQPQHF. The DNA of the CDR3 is TGTGCCACCCACGACCGGGCAGGGGTTAACAATCAGCCCCAGCATTTT.

CDR3 protein: CASSQDGGYLGQYF. In DNA, the CDR3 is TGCGCCAGCAGCCAAGATGGTGGCTATCTAGGGCAGTACTTC. The chain couples TRBV4-1 to TRBJ2-7; D not resolved. The CDR3 has 14 residues. V lost 0 bases and J lost 9, with 15 bases in between. CDR1 and CDR2 (germline): MGHRA, YSYEKL.

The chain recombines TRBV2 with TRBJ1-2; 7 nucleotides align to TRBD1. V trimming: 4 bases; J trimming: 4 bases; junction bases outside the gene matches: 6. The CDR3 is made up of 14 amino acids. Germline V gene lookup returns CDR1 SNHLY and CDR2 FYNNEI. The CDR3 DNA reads TGTGCCAGCAGTGTGCGCCGGGACAGCTATGGCTACACCTTC. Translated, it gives CASSVRRDSYGYTF.

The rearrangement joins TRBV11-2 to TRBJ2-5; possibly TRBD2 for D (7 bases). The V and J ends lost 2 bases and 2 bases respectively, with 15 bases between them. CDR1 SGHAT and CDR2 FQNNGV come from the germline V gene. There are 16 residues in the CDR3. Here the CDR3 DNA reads TGTGCCAGCAGCTTACGATCGGGGGGCTGGCAAGAGACCCAGTACTTC. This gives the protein CASSLRSGGWQETQYF.

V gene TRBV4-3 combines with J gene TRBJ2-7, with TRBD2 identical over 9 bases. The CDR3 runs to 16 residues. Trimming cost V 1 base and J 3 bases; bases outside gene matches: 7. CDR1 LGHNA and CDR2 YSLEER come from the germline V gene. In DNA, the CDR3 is TGCGCCAGCAGCCAAGGGTTAGCGGGGGCCGTCTACGAGCAGTACTTC. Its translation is CASSQGLAGAVYEQYF.

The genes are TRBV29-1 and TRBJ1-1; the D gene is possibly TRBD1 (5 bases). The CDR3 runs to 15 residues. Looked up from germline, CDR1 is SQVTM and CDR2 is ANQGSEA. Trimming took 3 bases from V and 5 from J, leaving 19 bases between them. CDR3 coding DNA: TGCAGCGTTGAGCCCAAGGCGAGATGGGGGACTGAAGCTTTCTTT. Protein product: CSVEPKARWGTEAFF.